The 11 T cell receptor beta chains below were found in one sample sequenced in a study of blood T cell repertoires in COVID-19. Sequenced by immunoSEQ multiplex PCR; TCRdb stores in-frame clones only, minus some. The sample gives about 62,000 clones, 75% to 90% of which show up once; 1.3% is in the top ten. Sequences were obtained from peripheral blood. These receptors all stem from a woman older than 75 with acute or convalescent COVID-19.

The J gene is TRBJ1-4, the V gene TRBV27; D perhaps matches TRBD1 (5 bases). With 5 bases removed from V and 0 bases from J, the gap between germline ends came to 7 bases. There are 14 residues in the CDR3. The V gene's germline CDR1 is MNHEY and CDR2 SMNVEV (reference sequence). CDR3 sequence reads: CASSPTATNEKLFF. The DNA for the CDR3 is TGTGCCAGCAGTCCGACAGCAACTAATGAAAAACTGTTTTTT.

The chain uses TRBV5-4 and TRBJ2-1, with D possibly TRBD1 on 6 matching bases. Trimming took off 0 bases at V and 2 bases at J, with 12 bases between the two ends. The CDR3 totals 16 residues. Germline V lookup: CDR1 SGHNT, CDR2 YYREEE (reference sequence). CDR3 DNA: TGTGCCAGCAGCTTGGGAGGCAGGGGTACCTACAATGAGCAGTTCTTC. Encoded protein: CASSLGGRGTYNEQFF.

V usage is TRBV25-1 and J usage is TRBJ2-5; the match to TRBD2 covers 12 bases. The length of the CDR3 is 15 residues. Per the germline V gene, CDR1 is MGHDK and CDR2 is SYGVNS. J gave up 4 bases and V 4 bases, and 4 bases lay outside the gene matches. The chain's CDR3 is CASSVLLAGGETQYF. The DNA for the CDR3 is TGTGCCAGCAGTGTTTTACTAGCGGGAGGAGAGACCCAGTACTTC. Full variable domain (outside the CDR3, taken from reference TRBV25-1 and TRBJ2-5): EADIYQTPRYLVIGTGKKITLECSQTMGHDKMYWYQQDPGMELHLIHYSYGVNSTEKGDLSSESTVSRIRTEHFPLTLESARPSHTSQYLCASSVLLAGGETQYFGPGTRLLVL.

J is TRBJ1-6 and V is TRBV28; no clear D. The CDR3 is 15 amino acids. CDR1 is MDHEN, CDR2 SYDVKM, per germline. Deletions cut 11 bases from V and 5 bases from J, with 19 bases between. This CDR3 reads CASSPLEGDNSPLHF. CDR3 nucleotides: TGTGCCTCCTCCCCGTTGGAGGGAGATAATTCACCCCTCCACTTT.

The CDR3 sequence: CASSLSAGDNQPQHF. The CDR3 coding sequence is TGTGCCAGCAGCTTAAGTGCAGGGGATAATCAGCCCCAGCATTTT. V and J are TRBV11-1 and TRBJ1-5, with D perhaps matching TRBD1 (6 bases). The CDR3 contains 15 residues. Trimming pared 2 bases from V and 4 bases from J, leaving 12 bases between. Germline lookup yields CDR1 SGHAT and CDR2 FQDESV (reference sequence). Full variable domain (rest looked up from reference TRBV11-1 and TRBJ1-5): EAEVAQSPRYKITEKSQAVAFWCDPISGHATLYWYRQILGQGPELLVQFQDESVVDDSQLPKDRFSAERLKGVDSTLKIQPAELGDSAMYLCASSLSAGDNQPQHFGDGTRLSIL.

Remarks on this clone: At one end, the junction sequence differs from germline, possibly due to a read error. The CDR3 reads CATWDYPTIWDF. The DNA for the CDR3 is TGTGCCACCTGGGACTACCCTACGATTTGGGACTTC. The chain recombines TRBV6-5 with TRBJ2-7; 7 bases line up with TRBD2. Germline V gene sequence: CDR1 MNHEY, CDR2 SVGAGI. This CDR3 comprises 12 residues.

The V and J genes are TRBV5-4 and TRBJ2-3; 8 positions agree with TRBD1. The CDR3 consists of 14 residues. After removal of 4 bases from V and 4 bases from J, the junction contained 5 bases not matched to a gene. The germline gives CDR1 SGHNT, CDR2 YYREEE (reference sequence). The CDR3: CASSLGQGPDTQYF. CDR3 nucleotide sequence: TGTGCCAGCAGCCTCGGACAGGGCCCAGATACGCAGTATTTT.

The chain recombines TRBV7-3 with TRBJ2-1; 8 bases align to TRBD1. The V segment lost 3 bases and the J segment 5 bases; nucleotides outside the gene matches: 6. This CDR3 comprises 15 residues. Per germline, CDR1 SGHTA and CDR2 FQGTGA. CDR3 amino acids: CASSFGQGTHNEQFF. The CDR3 DNA reads TGTGCCAGCAGCTTCGGACAGGGTACGCACAATGAGCAGTTCTTC.

The chain joins TRBV30 to TRBJ2-3; the D gene is possibly TRBD2 (5 bases). Trimming took 1 base from V and 5 from J, leaving 34 bases between them. The germline gives CDR1 GTSNPN, CDR2 SVGIG (reference sequence). There are 21 residues in the CDR3. Here the CDR3 reads CAWSEWFAWTQILVRRDTQYF. The CDR3 DNA reads TGTGCCTGGAGTGAATGGTTTGCCTGGACTCAGATTCTAGTCAGAAGAGATACGCAGTATTTT. The entire variable domain, with the rest obtained from reference TRBV30 and TRBJ2-3, is as follows: SQTIHQWPATLVQPVGSPLSLECTVEGTSNPNLYWYRQAAGRGLQLLFYSVGIGQISSEVPQNLSASRPQDRQFILSSKKLLLSDSGFYLCAWSEWFAWTQILVRRDTQYFGPGTRLTVL.

The chain combines TRBV4-2 with TRBJ2-3; D call uncertain. Germline V gene lookup returns CDR1 LGHNA and CDR2 YNFKEQ. V was clipped by 0 bases and J by 4 bases, with 8 bases between them. The length of the CDR3 is 14 residues. The CDR3 sequence: CASSQDPYSDTQYF. Here the CDR3 DNA reads TGTGCCAGCAGCCAAGACCCGTATTCAGATACGCAGTATTTT.

V usage is TRBV30 and J usage is TRBJ1-2; unclear D gene. The ends were cut back, 0 bases at V and 8 bases at J, with 13 bases in the middle. Germline CDR1 is GTSNPN and CDR2 is SVGIG (reference sequence). The CDR3 totals 13 residues. The CDR3 DNA follows: TGTGCCTGGAGTGTAAGACGGCCCAGGGGCTACACCTTC. Its translation is CAWSVRRPRGYTF.